The present entry profiles one TCR beta chain with its context. Measured with immunoSEQ multiplex PCR; TCRdb has only the in-frame clones, and not every one. Of 320,000 or so clones in the sample, over 80% were seen once. The record originates from a study of blood T cell repertoires in COVID-19. The CDR3 has 12 amino acids. The V and J ends lost 7 bases and 6 bases, in that order; junction bases with no gene match: 2. CDR1 MDHEN and CDR2 SYDVKM come from the germline V gene. Everyone who took part was roughly 18 to 89 years old, and they came from 24 US areas. Cohort assignment relied on participant-reported clinical history. Recovered participants had two consecutive negative NP/OP PCR tests, healthcare professional clearance, or symptom resolution.

Source material: PBMCs or T cells enriched from blood (not recorded which). The chain uses TRBV28 and TRBJ2-4; TRBD1 matches at 8 bases. The receptor comes from a man under 40 who had recovered from COVID-19. The CDR3 coding sequence is TGTGCCAGCAACGGACAGGGAAACATTCAGTACTTC. Its translation: CASNGQGNIQYF. The full variable domain, in which reference TRBV28 and TRBJ2-4 provide the parts outside the CDR3, is DVKVTQSSRYLVKRTGEKVFLECVQDMDHENMFWYRQDPGLGLRLIYFSYDVKMKEKGDIPEGYSVSREKKERFSLILESASTNQTSMYLCASNGQGNIQYFGAGTRLSVL.